The 15 T cell receptor beta chains below were found in one sample sequenced in a study of blood T cell repertoires in COVID-19 (dated by TCRdb to 2018 to 2020). The protocol used for the library was the immunoSEQ multiplex PCR assay. TCRdb stores this immuneACCESS table with in-frame sequences only. Part of the clones is absent; in the studies checked, under half of the shortfall reflects unresolved V genes, and no reason is known for the rest. The sample table lists about 160,000 clones, 85% to 90% of them with a count of one. The ten largest clonotypes hold under 5% of the sample. The sequenced material came from peripheral blood. These receptors came from a woman in her seventies with acute or convalescent COVID-19.

V gene TRBV19 combines with J gene TRBJ2-3; D not certain. V was cut by 3 bases and J by 1 base, with 5 bases left in between. The germline V gene encodes CDR1 LNHDA and CDR2 SQIVND (reference sequence). This CDR3 region has 13 residues. The DNA of the CDR3 is TGTGCCAGTAGTATCCCCGGCACAGATACGCAGTATTTT. The encoded protein is CASSIPGTDTQYF. The full variable domain, with the rest looked up from reference TRBV19 and TRBJ2-3, is DGGITQSPKYLFRKEGQNVTLSCEQNLNHDAMYWYRQDPGQGLRLIYYSQIVNDFQKGDIAEGYSVSREKKESFPLTVTSAQKNPTAFYLCASSIPGTDTQYFGPGTRLTVL.

V gene TRBV28 combines with J gene TRBJ2-1; TRBD2 matches at 8 bases. The trim removed 1 base at V and 7 bases at J, leaving 9 bases unmatched. The CDR3 covers 16 residues. CDR1 is MDHEN and CDR2 is SYDVKM in the germline V gene. The CDR3 DNA reads as TGTGCCAGCAGTTTATTTGCCGGGAGGGCCAGAAATGAGCAGTTCTTC. Amino acid sequence: CASSLFAGRARNEQFF. Combining the CDR3 with reference TRBV28 and TRBJ2-1 gives the whole variable domain DVKVTQSSRYLVKRTGEKVFLECVQDMDHENMFWYRQDPGLGLRLIYFSYDVKMKEKGDIPEGYSVSREKKERFSLILESASTNQTSMYLCASSLFAGRARNEQFFGPGTRLTVL.

The J gene is TRBJ2-1, the V gene TRBV6-5; D perhaps matches TRBD1 (5 bases). CDR3 size: 15 residues. The V end lost 0 bases, the J end lost 2 bases, and 8 bases lay between the germline ends. Per the germline V gene, CDR1 is MNHEY and CDR2 is SVGAGI. The CDR3 DNA sequence: TGTGCCAGCAGTTACTCAGGGGCACCCTACAATGAGCAGTTCTTC. Its protein product is CASSYSGAPYNEQFF.

This clone was observed a single time. The genes are TRBV28 and TRBJ2-7, with D perhaps matching TRBD2 (6 bases). The CDR3 is 13 amino acids. Per the germline V gene, CDR1 is MDHEN and CDR2 is SYDVKM. Trimming shortened V by 8 bases and J by 2 bases, and 13 bases separated the two germline ends. As DNA, the CDR3 is TGTGCCAGCTCACCCGGGGGTCCCTACGAGCAGTACTTC. This gives the protein CASSPGGPYEQYF.

The chain links TRBV10-3 to TRBJ1-2; D unclear. The germline gives CDR1 ENHRY, CDR2 SYGVKD. This CDR3 has 14 amino acids. The V end lost 2 bases, the J end lost 4 bases, and 11 bases lay between the germline ends. The DNA of the CDR3 is TGTGCCATCAGTGAGGGGCTTCAGTCCTATGGCTACACCTTC. The encoded protein is CAISEGLQSYGYTF.

The chain links TRBV24-1 to TRBJ2-5; 7 bases map to TRBD2. CDR1 and CDR2 from the germline V gene are KGHDR and SFDVKD. The CDR3 spans 14 residues. The junction had 5 bases not matched to a gene; V was cut back by 7 bases and J by 1 base. The CDR3 is CATSPSGVQETQYF. In nucleotides, the CDR3 is TGTGCCACCAGCCCTAGCGGAGTCCAAGAGACCCAGTACTTC.

The rearrangement links TRBV28 to TRBJ1-1; TRBD1 is a possible D gene (6 bases). Trimming took 0 bases from V and 5 from J, leaving 10 bases between them. The CDR3 totals 14 residues. Germline CDR1 is MDHEN and CDR2 is SYDVKM. This chain's CDR3 is CASSLWGAGTEAFF. CDR3 coding DNA: TGTGCCAGCAGTTTATGGGGGGCAGGGACTGAAGCTTTCTTT.

The genes are TRBV2 and TRBJ1-1; 9 nucleotides agree with TRBD1. CDR1 is SNHLY and CDR2 is FYNNEI in the germline V gene. This CDR3 is 14 amino acids long. The V segment lost 5 bases and the J segment 2 bases; nucleotides outside the gene matches: 3. The CDR3 sequence: CASSYRGLNTEAFF. Here the CDR3 DNA reads TGTGCCAGCAGTTACAGGGGGCTTAACACTGAAGCTTTCTTT.

The V call is TRBV5-1, the J call TRBJ2-6; D perhaps matches TRBD1 (6 bases). CDR3 size: 15 residues. CDR1 and CDR2 from the germline V gene are SGHRS and YFSETQ. The V and J ends lost 6 bases and 2 bases respectively, with 12 bases between them. The CDR3 region has the DNA TGCGCCAGCAACGAACAGGGAACTGGGGCCAACGTCCTGACTTTC. Its protein is CASNEQGTGANVLTF.

In its sample, this clone was seen once. The V call is TRBV7-2, the J call TRBJ2-5, with TRBD2 matching over 7 bases. V dropped 5 bases and J dropped 4; count of bases not matched to a gene: 10. Germline values: CDR1 SGHTA, CDR2 FQGNSA. CDR3 length: 15 amino acids. The CDR3 region is CASSRGGGEGETQYF. CDR3 sequence (DNA): TGTGCCAGCAGCAGGGGAGGCGGGGAGGGAGAGACCCAGTACTTC.

The rearrangement uses TRBV27 and TRBJ2-3; D is possibly TRBD2 (6 bases). V was clipped by 3 bases and J by 2 bases, with 12 bases between them. The germline gives CDR1 MNHEY, CDR2 SMNVEV (reference sequence). This CDR3 has 15 amino acids. The CDR3 region is CASSLRRDFTDTQYF. For the CDR3, the DNA is TGTGCCAGCAGTTTGCGGCGGGACTTCACAGATACGCAGTATTTT.

The J gene is TRBJ2-3, the V gene TRBV4-2; no definite D call. The germline gives CDR1 LGHNA, CDR2 YNFKEQ. The V gene lost 0 bases and the J gene lost 1 base, with 14 bases spanning the gap. This CDR3 region has 17 residues. CDR3 bases: TGTGCCAGCAGCCAAGAGTCGCAGGCCCAGGGCACAGATACGCAGTATTTT. Translation gives CASSQESQAQGTDTQYF.

The chain links TRBV13 to TRBJ2-1; 10 bases fit TRBD2. J lost 0 bases, V lost 3 bases, and 26 bases had no gene match. Germline lookup yields CDR1 PRHDT and CDR2 FYEKMQ (reference sequence). The CDR3 is 24 amino acids. The CDR3 protein is CASSLRPVASGSALPIYSYNEQFF. For the CDR3, the DNA is TGTGCCAGCAGCTTGCGGCCCGTTGCTAGCGGGAGTGCCTTACCTATATACTCCTACAATGAGCAGTTCTTC.

This clone was seen only a few times. The chain has TRBV6-1 and TRBJ1-2; 7 bases agree with TRBD1. CDR1 MNHNS and CDR2 SASEGT come from the germline V gene. Unmatched junction bases numbered 6, after V lost 2 bases and J lost 3 bases. The CDR3 covers 15 residues. In nucleotides, the CDR3 is TGTGCCAGCAGTGAACTGGACAGGATATACTATGGCTACACCTTC. Translating it yields CASSELDRIYYGYTF.

The V gene is TRBV7-9, the J gene TRBJ1-6; 10 nucleotides align to TRBD1. From germline, CDR1 is SEHNR and CDR2 FQNEAQ (reference sequence). V dropped 1 base and J dropped 7; count of bases not matched to a gene: 4. The CDR3 length is 16 residues. The DNA for the CDR3 is TGTGCCAGCAGCTTAGGAGACAGGGGGCAGAATTCACCCCTCCACTTT. Residues: CASSLGDRGQNSPLHF.